The 12 T cell receptor beta chains presented below share a single source sample, sequenced in a study of cytomegalovirus exposure and HLA in healthy donors. Use of 60 Vbeta and 13 Jbeta primers characterized the PCR. Produced via immunoSEQ multiplex PCR; TCRdb's table is partial and in-frame only. The sample includes around 53,000 clones. Sequencing was performed on PBMCs. These receptors came from a woman aged 25 to 39 in good health and CMV-seropositive.

The rearrangement uses TRBV28 and TRBJ2-7, with 9 bases aligning to TRBD1. Germline values: CDR1 MDHEN, CDR2 SYDVKM. The CDR3 runs 15 residues. The V gene end was trimmed by 6 bases and the J gene end by 5 bases; junction bases not matched to a gene: 11. CDR3 bases: TGTGCCAGCAGGTTACCGAGACAGGGGGTTGACGAGCAGTACTTC. Translated: CASRLPRQGVDEQYF. The variable domain in full, completed from reference TRBV28 and TRBJ2-7, reads DVKVTQSSRYLVKRTGEKVFLECVQDMDHENMFWYRQDPGLGLRLIYFSYDVKMKEKGDIPEGYSVSREKKERFSLILESASTNQTSMYLCASRLPRQGVDEQYFGPGTRLTVT.

This chain links TRBV7-9 with TRBJ2-3; 8 bases are shared with TRBD1. The ends lost 1 base at V and 7 bases at J; junction bases unmatched: 10. This CDR3 region has 16 residues. The germline gives CDR1 SEHNR, CDR2 FQNEAQ (reference sequence). The CDR3 DNA sequence: TGTGCCAGCAGCTTAGGGGGGAGACAGGGGACAAATACGCAGTATTTT. Translated, it gives CASSLGGRQGTNTQYF.

The gene calls are TRBV30 and TRBJ1-1; D ambiguous. The CDR3 loop spans 11 amino acids. Trimming pared 5 bases from V and 5 bases from J, leaving 9 bases between. CDR1 and CDR2 (germline): GTSNPN, SVGIG (reference sequence). The CDR3 is CAWGAKTEAFF. DNA for the CDR3: TGTGCCTGGGGAGCGAAAACTGAAGCTTTCTTT.

The V call is TRBV4-1, the J call TRBJ2-5, with TRBD1 matching over 8 bases. J was trimmed by 3 bases and V by 3 bases; bases with no gene match: 6. This CDR3 has 15 residues. Germline lookup yields CDR1 MGHRA and CDR2 YSYEKL. The CDR3 spells CASSHPSTGEETQYF. The CDR3 DNA reads as TGCGCCAGCAGCCACCCTTCGACAGGGGAAGAGACCCAGTACTTC.

The rearrangement links TRBV30 to TRBJ1-2, with a tentative D call TRBD1 (5 bases). Germline V lookup: CDR1 GTSNPN, CDR2 SVGIG (reference sequence). The CDR3 contains 14 residues. V shed 2 bases and J shed 2 bases, with 12 bases lying between them. In DNA, the CDR3 is TGTGCCTGGAGTCCCACGACAGTGAACTATGGCTACACCTTC. It codes for CAWSPTTVNYGYTF.

This rearrangement joins TRBV13 to TRBJ2-3; TRBD2 aligns across 7 bases. The CDR3 spans 15 residues. Germline V gene sequence: CDR1 PRHDT, CDR2 FYEKMQ (reference sequence). V dropped 0 bases and J dropped 2; count of bases not matched to a gene: 2. The CDR3 here is CASSLGLAYTDTQYF. The CDR3 region has the DNA TGTGCCAGCAGCTTAGGACTAGCGTACACAGATACGCAGTATTTT.

CDR3 region: CASSEYPYEQYF. The DNA of the CDR3 is TGTGCCAGCAGTGAATATCCCTACGAGCAGTACTTC. The J gene is TRBJ2-7, the V gene TRBV2, with D uncertain. Germline CDR1 and CDR2: SNHLY and FYNNEI. Between the trimmed V and J ends, which lost 2 bases and 2 bases, there was a span of 4 bases. This CDR3 contains 12 residues.

The chain links TRBV9 to TRBJ2-1; weak D call: TRBD2 (6 bases). This CDR3 region has 15 residues. Trimming left V 1 base short and J 2 bases short, with 10 bases between. Per germline, CDR1 SGDLS and CDR2 YYNGEE. The CDR3 spells CASSVNGSPYNEQFF. The CDR3, as DNA: TGTGCCAGCAGCGTAAACGGGAGCCCCTACAATGAGCAGTTCTTC.

This sequence joins TRBV7-2 and TRBJ2-1; 14 bases fit TRBD2. This CDR3 is built from 17 residues. Germline CDR1 reads SGHTA; CDR2 reads FQGNSA. V dropped 3 bases and J dropped 7; count of bases not matched to a gene: 8. In DNA, the CDR3 is TGTGCCAGCAGCTTCCAATCGGGACTAGCGGGAGTAAATGAGCAGTTCTTC. Protein product: CASSFQSGLAGVNEQFF.

The rearrangement links TRBV5-7 to TRBJ2-7, with 7 bases fitting TRBD1. TRBV5-7 is identified as an open reading frame with a role that is uncertain. The CDR3 has 14 residues. The junction had 6 bases not matched to a gene; V was cut back by 4 bases and J by 2 bases. The CDR3 spells CASSPGQRPYEQYF. The CDR3 nucleotides are TGTGCCAGCAGCCCGGGACAGCGACCCTACGAGCAGTACTTC.

V is TRBV19 and J is TRBJ2-7; D might be TRBD2 (5 bases). This CDR3 contains 13 residues. The germline V and J ends were trimmed by 5 bases and 7 bases, with 15 bases remaining between them. CDR1 and CDR2 (germline): LNHDA, SQIVND (reference sequence). CDR3 sequence: CASSFTPTGEQYF. The CDR3 bases are TGTGCCAGTAGTTTCACTCCGACGGGAGAGCAGTACTTC. Variable domain in full (rest from reference TRBV19 and TRBJ2-7): DGGITQSPKYLFRKEGQNVTLSCEQNLNHDAMYWYRQDPGQGLRLIYYSQIVNDFQKGDIAEGYSVSREKKESFPLTVTSAQKNPTAFYLCASSFTPTGEQYFGPGTRLTVT.

This chain uses TRBV5-1 with TRBJ2-1, with no clear D. The CDR3 runs 15 residues. CDR1 SGHRS and CDR2 YFSETQ come from the germline V gene. Trimming shortened V by 0 bases and J by 0 bases, and 7 bases separated the two germline ends. The CDR3 protein is CASSLVSLSYNEQFF. CDR3 bases: TGCGCCAGCAGCTTGGTTAGCCTCTCCTACAATGAGCAGTTCTTC. Based on the CDR3 plus reference TRBV5-1 and TRBJ2-1, the full variable domain is KAGVTQTPRYLIKTRGQQVTLSCSPISGHRSVSWYQQTPGQGLQFLFEYFSETQRNKGNFPGRFSGRQFSNSRSEMNVSTLELGDSALYLCASSLVSLSYNEQFFGPGTRLTVL.